Described below is a single T cell receptor beta chain sequence and its context. Generated by immunoSEQ multiplex PCR, the TCRdb table keeps only in-frame clones and is missing some. The data show about 200,000 clones, 65% to 90% seen once. This sample stems from a study of blood T cell repertoires in COVID-19. As for the study in general: Whether acute or convalescent, the COVID-19 samples came from the United States, Italy and Spain. T cells, B-cell-depleted T cells, or PBMCs provided the cDNA or gDNA that served as material.

The CDR3 covers 13 residues. V shed 2 bases and J shed 8 bases, with 9 bases lying between them. The germline V gene has CDR1 SEHNR and CDR2 FQNEAQ (reference sequence). Recruits, aged 18 to 89 years, lived in 24 US areas. The V gene is TRBV7-9, the J gene TRBJ1-4, with D perhaps TRBD1 (5 bases). The TCR originated in a woman in her forties with acute COVID-19. Sequencing used PBMCs or T cells enriched from blood (not recorded which). The CDR3 coding sequence is TGTGCCAGCAGCTTAACAGGCAGCGAAAAACTGTTTTTT. This translates into CASSLTGSEKLFF.